This T cell receptor (beta chain) emerged from a study of T cell changes during pregnancy in multiple sclerosis (dated by TCRdb to between 2018 and 2020). Background for the entire study: The study looked at changes in the T cell repertoire across pregnancy in women with multiple sclerosis.

From the germline V gene, CDR1 is MDHEN and CDR2 is SYDVKM. From the cysteine through the phenylalanine, the CDR3 covers 16 amino acids. Kept here is only the CDR3 DNA, which spans 48 bases and is read in frame from base 1. V loses 7 bases at its end and J loses 3 bases; junction bases beyond the gene matches: 13. This clone showed up just once. Its antigen is currently not known. The sample holds no much larger clone one base away, and base qualities are not on file. Library preparation employed the immunoSEQ multiplex PCR assay. TCRdb holds this immuneACCESS table with in-frame rearrangements only. Some clones are missing; in checked studies, unresolved V genes explain under half, and the rest has no known cause. In this sample the table shows approximately 92,000 clones, approximately 92% of which occur a single time. Under 3% of the sample comes from the top ten.

This chain joins TRBV28 to TRBJ2-7; 9 bases in the middle match TRBD1. Sequencing used peripheral blood, obtained in the first trimester of pregnancy. The clonotype was recovered from a female donor with multiple sclerosis, enrolled in a pregnancy study. The CDR3 reads as follows: CASTPFFRDRVYEQYF. The sequenced DNA is TGTGCCAGCACCCCGTTTTTTCGGGACAGGGTCTACGAGCAGTACTTC.